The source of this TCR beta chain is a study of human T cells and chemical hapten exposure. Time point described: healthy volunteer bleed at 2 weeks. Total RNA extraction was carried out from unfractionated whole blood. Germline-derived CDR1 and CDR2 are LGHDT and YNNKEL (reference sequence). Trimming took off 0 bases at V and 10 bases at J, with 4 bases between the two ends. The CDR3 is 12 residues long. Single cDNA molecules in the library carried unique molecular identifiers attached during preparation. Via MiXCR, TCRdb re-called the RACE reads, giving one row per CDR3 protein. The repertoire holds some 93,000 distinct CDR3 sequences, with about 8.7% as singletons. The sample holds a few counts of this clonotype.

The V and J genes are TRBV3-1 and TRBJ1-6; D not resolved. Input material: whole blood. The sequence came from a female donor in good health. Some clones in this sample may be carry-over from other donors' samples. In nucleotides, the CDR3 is TGTGCCAGCAGCCAAGATCGATCACCCCTCCACTTT. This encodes CASSQDRSPLHF.